Shown below are 21 T cell receptor beta chains from a single sample sequenced in a study of regulatory T cells in long-lasting Graves disease (dated by TCRdb to 2020 to 2023). Library method: multiplex PCR. Sequenced using an Illumina HiSeq 4000. To build TCR beta libraries, CDR3 regions were amplified by Arm-PCR using iRepertoire HTBI primers. The public sequencing data were trimmed at Q25 with fastp and processed into clonotypes with MiXCR by TCRdb, which kept only in-frame beta chains. Here each entry gathers all rows of one CDR3 protein and keeps the most common genes and DNA. Present in this sample are some 500,000 distinct CDR3 sequences, less than 15% of which were seen just once. More than 8.5% of the sample comes from the top ten. The time point label of this sample denotes: newly diagnosed GD, antithyroid drugs for less than 3 months. RNA was extracted from PBMCs in TRIzol for both TCR sequencing and RNA sequencing.

The sample also formed part of further work on T cells in Graves' hyperthyroidism and ophthalmopathy.

Sequences were derived from peripheral blood mononuclear cells (PBMCs), sampled at new diagnosis, from a patient treated with antithyroid drugs. The origin of the receptors is a man in his thirties or forties with Graves disease. Donor details come from another sample of the same person, matched by shared clones.

The chain joins TRBV9 to TRBJ2-5; no definite D call. The germline CDR1 and CDR2 sequences are SGDLS and YYNGEE. V lost 0 bases and J lost 7, with 10 bases in between. This CDR3 has 13 residues. The CDR3 coding sequence is TGTGCCAGCAGCGTAGAACGAGATGGGACCCAGTACTTC. Translation gives CASSVERDGTQYF.

Ten or more counts support this clonotype. This chain connects TRBV3-1 to TRBJ2-7; D is unresolved. The CDR3 is made up of 12 amino acids. Germline CDR1 reads LGHDT; CDR2 reads YNNKEL (reference sequence). Trimming shortened V by 1 base and J by 3 bases, and 4 bases separated the two germline ends. The CDR3 region has the DNA TGTGCCAGCAGCCAAGTGGTCTACGAGCAGTACTTC. This sequence encodes CASSQVVYEQYF.

This clonotype was counted at least ten times. The gene calls are TRBV11-2 and TRBJ2-2; TRBD2 matches at 12 bases. Germline loops: CDR1 SGHAT, CDR2 FQNNGV. The ends lost 5 bases at V and 5 bases at J; junction bases unmatched: 3. This CDR3 spans 15 amino acids. CDR3 bases: TGTGCCAGCAGCCCTAGCGGGGGGGAGACCGGGGAGCTGTTTTTT. Protein: CASSPSGGETGELFF.

The chain couples TRBV9 to TRBJ2-7; 8 nucleotides match TRBD2. CDR1 and CDR2 (germline): SGDLS, YYNGEE. V trimming: 0 bases; J trimming: 4 bases; junction bases outside the gene matches: 6. The CDR3 totals 15 residues. In DNA form, the CDR3 reads TGTGCCAGCAGCGTAGAGGAGCGGGAGTTTTACGAGCAGTACTTC. It is translated as CASSVEEREFYEQYF. Full variable domain (missing parts from reference TRBV9 and TRBJ2-7): DSGVTQTPKHLITATGQRVTLRCSPRSGDLSVYWYQQSLDQGLQFLIQYYNGEERAKGNILERFSAQQFPDLHSELNLSSLELGDSALYFCASSVEEREFYEQYFGPGTRLTVT.

This clonotype was recorded at least ten times. The chain uses TRBV10-3 and TRBJ1-5; 7 bases are a match to TRBD1. CDR1 and CDR2 from the germline V gene are ENHRY and SYGVKD. The CDR3 is made up of 15 amino acids. V lost 3 bases and J lost 3; bases outside the gene matches: 5. The CDR3: CAISEQGRDNQPQHF. DNA of the CDR3: TGTGCCATCAGTGAACAGGGGAGGGACAATCAGCCCCAGCATTTT.

Worth noting for this clonotype: A read error is possible here, since a much larger clone lies one base away. This chain links TRBV3-1 with TRBJ2-1, with 7 nucleotides matching TRBD2. The CDR3 sequence is 16 residues long. V lost 4 bases to trimming and J lost 0 bases; unmatched junction nucleotides: 6. The germline V gene encodes CDR1 LGHDT and CDR2 YNNKEL (reference sequence). The CDR3, as DNA: TGTGCCAGCAGCCCATCGGGACTAAACTCCTACAATGAGCAGTTCTTC. Translated: CASSPSGLNSYNEQFF.

This clonotype showed up many times. J is TRBJ2-7 and V is TRBV10-3; D remains unclear. V was trimmed by 4 bases and J by 3 bases, leaving 10 bases between them. The CDR3 totals 13 residues. Germline V gene sequence: CDR1 ENHRY, CDR2 SYGVKD. CDR3 nucleotide sequence: TGTGCCATCAGTGCTAACGGAAACTACGAGCAGTACTTC. This translates into CAISANGNYEQYF.

The chain carries TRBV18 and TRBJ2-7; TRBD2 matches at 7 bases. Per germline, CDR1 KGHSH and CDR2 LQKENI. V shed 5 bases, J shed 1 base, and the junction held 14 bases outside the gene matches. The CDR3 consists of 17 residues. The CDR3 region is CASSSNAGTGGSYEQYF. The CDR3 coding sequence is TGTGCCAGCTCATCGAATGCCGGGACGGGGGGATCCTACGAGCAGTACTTC.

The sample holds a few counts of this clonotype. The chain links TRBV30 to TRBJ1-6, with D maybe TRBD1 (5 bases). V was trimmed by 5 bases and J by 7 bases, leaving 15 bases between them. Germline lookup yields CDR1 GTSNPN and CDR2 SVGIG (reference sequence). The CDR3 length is 14 residues. The CDR3 region is CAWSQGRMNSPLHF. The CDR3 DNA reads TGTGCCTGGTCCCAGGGACGCATGAATTCACCCCTCCACTTT.

This clonotype has a count of ten or more. V and J are TRBV30 and TRBJ2-3; TRBD2 is a possible D gene (5 bases). The germline gives CDR1 GTSNPN, CDR2 SVGIG (reference sequence). The CDR3 runs 14 residues. V was pared by 0 bases and J by 0 bases, with 7 bases between. The chain's CDR3 is CAWSVGGSTDTQYF. In DNA, the CDR3 is TGTGCCTGGAGTGTAGGCGGGAGCACAGATACGCAGTATTTT.

There are many counts of this clonotype. V and J are TRBV28 and TRBJ2-1; 7 bases match TRBD2. This CDR3 has 13 amino acids. Germline V gene lookup returns CDR1 MDHEN and CDR2 SYDVKM. This CDR3 is CASGTLPYNEQFF. The DNA of the CDR3 is TGTGCGAGCGGGACTCTACCCTACAATGAGCAGTTCTTC.

This clonotype has ten or more counts. This chain connects TRBV20-1 to TRBJ2-3; D is unclear. This CDR3 is 14 amino acids long. The ends were cut back, 0 bases at V and 2 bases at J, with 9 bases in the middle. Germline V CDR1 and CDR2: DFQATT, SNEGSKA (reference sequence). CDR3 in DNA: TGCAGTGCTAGAGATGAAAGGTCCACAGATACGCAGTATTTT. This encodes CSARDERSTDTQYF.

There are many counts of this clonotype. The V gene is TRBV29-1, the J gene TRBJ2-5; 8 bases are shared with TRBD2. Trimming at V came to 7 bases and at J to 2 bases, leaving 3 bases not matched to a gene. The CDR3 has 12 residues. The germline gives CDR1 SQVTM, CDR2 ANQGSEA. CDR3 in amino acids: CSATSGQETQYF. The CDR3 nucleotides are TGCAGCGCCACTAGCGGTCAAGAGACCCAGTACTTC.

This clonotype showed up many times. The rearrangement links TRBV7-2 to TRBJ2-7; TRBD1 matches 9 bases. Germline V gene data show CDR1 as SGHTA and CDR2 as FQGNSA. Trimming cost V 5 bases and J 4 bases; bases outside gene matches: 9. The CDR3 sequence is 15 residues long. In nucleotides, the CDR3 is TGTGCCAGCAGCCCAGAACAGGGGGCCTCTTACGAGCAGTACTTC. It yields the protein CASSPEQGASYEQYF.

The sample holds a few counts of this clonotype. The chain employs TRBV10-3 and TRBJ2-7; TRBD1 agrees at 7 bases. The germline V gene encodes CDR1 ENHRY and CDR2 SYGVKD. V trimming: 5 bases; J trimming: 1 base; junction bases outside the gene matches: 2. The CDR3 has 13 residues. CDR3 sequence (DNA): TGTGCCATCAGTCGGGACAGTTCCTACGAGCAGTACTTC. This codes for CAISRDSSYEQYF.

With respect to this clonotype: One end of the junction is discordant with germline, which a read error may explain. V is TRBV12-3 or TRBV12-4 and J is TRBJ1-4, with a weak D call TRBD1 (5 bases). The CDR3 runs 16 residues. The CDR3 DNA is TGTGCCAGCACCCGGGACTTTGAGGCAACTAATAAAAAACTGTTTTTT. Translated: CASTRDFEATNKKLFF.

As regards this clonotype: A single base separates this from a much larger clone, so it may be a read error. Here the CDR3 reads CASSLQQTYNGQFF. As DNA, the CDR3 is TGTGCCAGCAGCTTACAGCAGACCTACAATGGGCAGTTCTTC. The V and J genes are TRBV7-8 and TRBJ2-1; no clear D. The CDR3 runs to 14 residues. From germline, CDR1 is SGHVS and CDR2 FQNEAQ.

Only a few counts were recorded for this clonotype. This chain uses TRBV20-1 with TRBJ2-7, with 7 bases aligning to TRBD2. The J call could be wrong; TRBJ2-1 is a better fit for the DNA end. The germline gives CDR1 DFQATT, CDR2 SNEGSKA (reference sequence). This CDR3 is 16 amino acids long. The CDR3 sequence: CSARNPGRSSYNEQFF. The CDR3 DNA reads TGCAGTGCTAGGAACCCCGGGAGGAGCTCCTACAATGAGCAGTTCTTC.

This clonotype was picked up a small number of times. At one end the junction does not follow the germline gene, possibly because of a read error. J is TRBJ2-1 and V is TRBV5-8; weak D call: TRBD1 (5 bases). There are 12 residues in the CDR3. Germline CDR1 SGHTS, CDR2 YDEGEE. Here the CDR3 DNA reads TGTGCCAGCAGCAGAGACAGCCTATCGGGTAACTTC. Its translation is CASSRDSLSGNF.

This clonotype has just a few counts. The J gene is TRBJ2-1, the V gene TRBV20-1; D remains unclear. The CDR3 is made up of 15 amino acids. Germline values: CDR1 DFQATT, CDR2 SNEGSKA (reference sequence). Trimming cost V 3 bases and J 0 bases, with 12 bases left between them. Here the CDR3 reads CSARDHKSSYNEQFF. The CDR3, as DNA: TGCAGTGCTAGGGACCACAAGAGCTCCTACAATGAGCAGTTCTTC.

The chain links TRBV27 to TRBJ1-5; no definite D call. CDR3 length: 13 residues. Trimming removed 3 bases at V and 7 bases at J, with 10 bases between. CDR1 and CDR2 (germline): MNHEY, SMNVEV (reference sequence). The CDR3 is CASSLEFGQPQHF. CDR3 sequence (DNA): TGTGCCAGCAGTTTGGAGTTTGGGCAGCCCCAGCATTTT.